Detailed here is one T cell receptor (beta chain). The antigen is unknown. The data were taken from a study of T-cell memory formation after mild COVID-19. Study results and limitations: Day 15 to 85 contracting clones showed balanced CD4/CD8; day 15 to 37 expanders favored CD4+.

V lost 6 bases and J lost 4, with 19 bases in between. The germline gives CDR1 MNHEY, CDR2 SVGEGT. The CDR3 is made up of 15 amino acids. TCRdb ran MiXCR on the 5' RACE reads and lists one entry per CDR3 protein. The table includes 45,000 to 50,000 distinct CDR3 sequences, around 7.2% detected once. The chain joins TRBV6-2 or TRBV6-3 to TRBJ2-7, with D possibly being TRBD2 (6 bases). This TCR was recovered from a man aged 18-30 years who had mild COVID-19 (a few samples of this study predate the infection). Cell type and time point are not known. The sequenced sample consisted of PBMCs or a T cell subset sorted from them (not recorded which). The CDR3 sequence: CASRSGTSNRYEQYF. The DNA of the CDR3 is TGTGCCAGCAGATCCGGGACTTCCAACAGGTACGAGCAGTACTTC.